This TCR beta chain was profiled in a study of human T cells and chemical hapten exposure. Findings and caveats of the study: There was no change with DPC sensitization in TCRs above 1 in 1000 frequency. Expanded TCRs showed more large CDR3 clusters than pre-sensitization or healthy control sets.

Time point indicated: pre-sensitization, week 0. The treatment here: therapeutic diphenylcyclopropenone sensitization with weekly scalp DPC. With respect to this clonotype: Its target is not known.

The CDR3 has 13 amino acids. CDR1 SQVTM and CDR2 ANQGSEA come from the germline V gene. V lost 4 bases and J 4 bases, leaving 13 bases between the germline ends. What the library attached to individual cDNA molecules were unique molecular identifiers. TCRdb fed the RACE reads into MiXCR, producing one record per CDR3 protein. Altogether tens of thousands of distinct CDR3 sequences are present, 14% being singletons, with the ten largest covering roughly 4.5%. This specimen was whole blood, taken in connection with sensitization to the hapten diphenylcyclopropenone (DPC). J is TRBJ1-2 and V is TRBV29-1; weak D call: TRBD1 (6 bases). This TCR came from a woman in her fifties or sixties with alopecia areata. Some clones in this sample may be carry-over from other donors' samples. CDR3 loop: CSVGGGGPYGYTF. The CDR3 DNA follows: TGCAGCGTTGGGGGCGGGGGCCCCTATGGCTACACCTTC.